The 24 T cell receptor beta chains below were found in one sample sequenced in a study of identical twins. Each CDR3 protein gets one entry after TCRdb re-called the 5' RACE reads with MiXCR. Among around 570,000 distinct CDR3 sequences, 9.5% to 10% were seen once, and the ten largest hold under 3.5%. These same data were also listed under a study on yellow fever vaccine responses in identical twins.

The sequenced sample was PBMCs. All receptors derive from a woman aged 18-29 years in good health.

This clonotype has a count of ten or more. V usage is TRBV9 and J usage is TRBJ2-3, with no clear D. Germline V gives CDR1 SGDLS, CDR2 YYNGEE. Trimming left V 1 base short and J 2 bases short, with 11 bases between. This CDR3 is 15 amino acids long. The CDR3 region has the DNA TGTGCCAGCAGCGTATTGGCGGCCCCCACAGATACGCAGTATTTT. It yields the protein CASSVLAAPTDTQYF.

This clonotype was seen ten or more times. This chain links TRBV5-1 with TRBJ2-7; no clear D. The germline V and J ends were trimmed by 4 bases and 5 bases, with 19 bases remaining between them. The germline gives CDR1 SGHRS, CDR2 YFSETQ. The CDR3 spans 15 residues. This CDR3 is CASSPPLGIVHEQYF. CDR3 sequence (DNA): TGCGCCAGCAGCCCCCCTCTGGGGATCGTCCACGAGCAGTACTTC.

This clonotype was picked up many times. The V and J genes are TRBV7-2 and TRBJ2-3; D gene ambiguous. Trimming stripped 2 bases from V and 1 base from J, with 16 bases between. The length of the CDR3 is 17 residues. Germline V gives CDR1 SGHTA, CDR2 FQGNSA. CDR3 nucleotide sequence: TGTGCCAGCAGCTTAAGCCTCAGAGCTGTACGCACAGATACGCAGTATTTT. Amino acid sequence: CASSLSLRAVRTDTQYF.

V and J are TRBV6-1 and TRBJ1-2; perhaps TRBD1 as D (6 bases). Trimming cost V 6 bases and J 7 bases, with 15 bases left between them. CDR3 size: 13 residues. CDR1 and CDR2 from the germline V gene are MNHNS and SASEGT. CDR3 residues: CASSVQGGSGYTF. For the CDR3, the DNA is TGTGCCAGCAGCGTACAGGGAGGTTCTGGCTACACCTTC.

The J gene is TRBJ1-2, the V gene TRBV3-1; D ambiguous. Germline assignment: CDR1 LGHDT and CDR2 YNNKEL (reference sequence). V dropped 0 bases and J dropped 7 bases, with 12 bases sitting between them. This CDR3 comprises 14 residues. In DNA, the CDR3 is TGTGCCAGCAGCCAAGAGCGGGAGATGGGTGGCTACACCTTC. Residues: CASSQEREMGGYTF.

This clonotype turned up a few times. This chain links TRBV20-1 with TRBJ2-1; D may match TRBD1 or TRBD2 (6 bases each). The CDR3 sequence is 16 residues long. From germline, CDR1 is DFQATT and CDR2 SNEGSKA (reference sequence). Between the trimmed V and J ends, which lost 3 bases and 0 bases, there was a span of 15 bases. The CDR3 coding sequence is TGCAGTGCTAGGGCTTCACAGGGAGGCTCCTACAATGAGCAGTTCTTC. The encoded protein is CSARASQGGSYNEQFF.

In this sample, this clonotype turned up a few times. The rearrangement links TRBV7-9 to TRBJ2-1; 7 bases match TRBD1. Trimming removed 5 bases from V and 2 bases from J; junction bases left unmatched: 3. CDR1 is SEHNR, CDR2 FQNEAQ, per germline (reference sequence). The CDR3 is 14 residues long. CDR3 sequence: CASSTGTAYNEQFF. The CDR3 nucleotides read TGTGCCAGCAGCACCGGGACAGCCTACAATGAGCAGTTCTTC.

The rearrangement joins TRBV6-4 to TRBJ1-1; D might be TRBD1 (5 bases). The CDR3 sequence is 14 residues long. The germline V gene has CDR1 MRHNA and CDR2 SNTAGT. Trimming removed 3 bases at V and 6 bases at J, with 14 bases between. Here the CDR3 DNA reads TGTGCCAGCAGTGAAACAGGAGAGCGCGCTGAAGCTTTCTTT. It translates to CASSETGERAEAFF.

This clonotype was seen more than once but under ten times. The chain uses TRBV6-5 and TRBJ1-4; TRBD1 matches at 8 bases. The CDR3 totals 19 residues. CDR1 is MNHEY, CDR2 SVGAGI, per germline. J gave up 0 bases and V 0 bases, and 9 bases lay outside the gene matches. The CDR3 here is CASSYSPGGFRATNEKLFF. The CDR3 nucleotides are TGTGCCAGCAGTTACTCTCCAGGGGGCTTTCGGGCAACTAATGAAAAACTGTTTTTT.

This chain uses TRBV11-1 with TRBJ2-2, with 9 positions matching TRBD2. The trim removed 6 bases at V and 2 bases at J, leaving 4 bases unmatched. This CDR3 has 15 amino acids. CDR1 is SGHAT, CDR2 FQDESV, per germline (reference sequence). The CDR3 coding sequence is TGTGCCAGCAGTGGCGGGAGGGGAAACACCGGGGAGCTGTTTTTT. Residues: CASSGGRGNTGELFF.

This clonotype appeared a few times. V gene TRBV11-2 combines with J gene TRBJ2-7; the D is unclear. The ends were cut back, 5 bases at V and 6 bases at J, with 17 bases in the middle. The CDR3 has 14 amino acids. CDR1 and CDR2 (germline): SGHAT, FQNNGV. The DNA for the CDR3 is TGTGCCAGCAGCACCCGAAGTGGGCAAACCGAGCAGTACTTC. This gives the protein CASSTRSGQTEQYF.

This clonotype came up many times. V is TRBV11-2 and J is TRBJ1-1; 9 bases map to TRBD1. This CDR3 has 14 residues. The germline CDR1 and CDR2 sequences are SGHAT and FQNNGV. After removal of 1 base from V and 10 bases from J, the junction contained 7 bases not matched to a gene. CDR3 bases: TGTGCCAGCAGCTTAGGCTACAGGGGGCTAGGAGCTTTCTTT. It encodes CASSLGYRGLGAFF.

This sequence joins TRBV6-2 or TRBV6-3 and TRBJ2-7, with unresolved D. There are 15 residues in the CDR3. Trimming removed 5 bases at V and 2 bases at J, with 16 bases between. Germline lookup yields CDR1 MNHEY and CDR2 SVGEGT. Here the CDR3 reads CASSPRWLEAYEQYF. CDR3 DNA sequence: TGTGCCAGCAGTCCCCGGTGGCTTGAGGCCTACGAGCAGTACTTC.

This clonotype came up a few times. The V gene is TRBV20-1, the J gene TRBJ2-3; 8 bases fit TRBD2. Germline trimming cut 3 bases from V and 4 bases from J; bases unmatched to any gene: 0. From germline, CDR1 is DFQATT and CDR2 SNEGSKA (reference sequence). CDR3 size: 12 residues. The CDR3 is CSASGRADTQYF. The CDR3 DNA follows: TGCAGTGCTAGCGGGAGGGCAGATACGCAGTATTTT.

The V call is TRBV20-1, the J call TRBJ2-6; D gene unclear. The ends were cut back, 0 bases at V and 4 bases at J, with 10 bases in the middle. CDR3 size: 15 residues. Germline V gene lookup returns CDR1 DFQATT and CDR2 SNEGSKA (reference sequence). The CDR3 DNA is TGCAGTGCTAGAGATCGAGGAATAGGGGCCAACGTCCTGACTTTC. Encoded protein: CSARDRGIGANVLTF.

This clonotype was seen ten or more times. The gene calls are TRBV2 and TRBJ2-5, with D unresolved. V lost 6 bases and J lost 0, with 8 bases in between. CDR1 is SNHLY and CDR2 is FYNNEI in the germline V gene. This CDR3 contains 13 residues. The DNA for the CDR3 is TGTGCCAGCAGCGACCCCTACCAAGAGACCCAGTACTTC. This translates into CASSDPYQETQYF.

Many counts were recorded for this clonotype. The V call is TRBV4-2, the J call TRBJ2-1, with TRBD1 matching over 9 bases. After removal of 4 bases from V and 9 bases from J, the junction contained 7 bases not matched to a gene. From germline, CDR1 is LGHNA and CDR2 YNFKEQ. The CDR3 covers 14 residues. DNA for the CDR3: TGTGCCAGCAGCCCTTTGACAGGGGGAAGTGAGCAGTTCTTC. Its translation: CASSPLTGGSEQFF.

The chain links TRBV10-3 to TRBJ2-2; 8 positions match TRBD2. The CDR3 length is 14 residues. Trimming cost V 11 bases and J 4 bases; bases outside gene matches: 9. The germline gives CDR1 ENHRY, CDR2 SYGVKD. The CDR3 bases are TGTGCCGCCCGGGGGGGAGATGGCACCGGGGAGCTGTTTTTT. Protein: CAARGGDGTGELFF.

The chain carries TRBV12-3 or TRBV12-4 and TRBJ2-2; no definite D call. Trimming stripped 5 bases from V and 4 bases from J, with 8 bases between. The CDR3 loop spans 13 amino acids. CDR3 residues: CASSEQLTGELFF. The CDR3 nucleotides are TGTGCCAGCAGTGAACAGCTCACCGGGGAGCTGTTTTTT.

The chain couples TRBV11-2 to TRBJ2-1; 7 bases align to TRBD2. J was trimmed by 4 bases and V by 5 bases; bases with no gene match: 8. Germline CDR1 is SGHAT and CDR2 is FQNNGV. The CDR3 runs 15 residues. Here the CDR3 DNA reads TGTGCCAGCAGCATCCGGGACTATGCTTACAATGAGCAGTTCTTC. It translates to CASSIRDYAYNEQFF.

This clonotype has at least ten counts. The CDR3 reads CASSLGDRVSPLHF. As DNA, the CDR3 is TGTGCCAGCAGCTTAGGGGACAGGGTTTCACCCCTCCACTTT. The chain links TRBV7-8 to TRBJ1-6, with 9 bases lining up with TRBD1. The CDR3 loop spans 14 amino acids. Germline V gives CDR1 SGHVS, CDR2 FQNEAQ. The ends lost 1 base at V and 9 bases at J; junction bases unmatched: 1.

This clonotype was picked up a small number of times. This rearrangement joins TRBV5-1 to TRBJ2-7; D uncertain. Germline values: CDR1 SGHRS, CDR2 YFSETQ. CDR3 length: 13 amino acids. V lost 0 bases and J lost 2, with 6 bases in between. As DNA, the CDR3 is TGCGCCAGCAGCTTGGCCACACCCTACGAGCAGTACTTC. The encoded protein is CASSLATPYEQYF.

This clonotype has a handful of counts. This chain joins TRBV4-2 and TRBJ2-1, with D perhaps TRBD1 (5 bases). Germline V gene data show CDR1 as LGHNA and CDR2 as YNFKEQ. Trimming pared 1 base from V and 5 bases from J, leaving 15 bases between. The CDR3 consists of 16 residues. The CDR3 here is CASSQGRGKTDNEQFF. CDR3 sequence (DNA): TGTGCCAGCAGCCAAGGTAGGGGAAAGACGGACAATGAGCAGTTCTTC.

Only a few counts were recorded for this clonotype. The V call is TRBV28, the J call TRBJ2-6; D ambiguous. With 3 bases removed from V and 2 bases from J, the gap between germline ends came to 14 bases. The germline CDR1 and CDR2 sequences are MDHEN and SYDVKM. The length of the CDR3 is 17 residues. The CDR3 bases are TGTGCCAGCAGTTTCACCCCCGCCCTACCTGGGGCCAACGTCCTGACTTTC. Its protein is CASSFTPALPGANVLTF. The variable domain in full, with the rest retrieved from reference TRBV28 and TRBJ2-6, is DVKVTQSSRYLVKRTGEKVFLECVQDMDHENMFWYRQDPGLGLRLIYFSYDVKMKEKGDIPEGYSVSREKKERFSLILESASTNQTSMYLCASSFTPALPGANVLTFGAGSRLTVL.